The clone carrying this T cell receptor beta chain was detected ten times or more. What it binds is unknown. This entry comes from a study of T-cell reconstitution after alpha-beta-depleted transplantation in children. The CDR3 has 15 amino acids. The V gene's germline CDR1 is SNHLY and CDR2 FYNNEI. The ends were cut back, 3 bases at V and 5 bases at J, with 16 bases in the middle. Researchers prepared the TCRbeta library using unique molecular identifiers, the study reports. TCRdb called the PCR reads again in MiXCR, with one record for every CDR3 protein. The data contain roughly 100,000 distinct CDR3 sequences, around 5.9% of them singletons. Study results and caveats: Newly produced T cells mostly accounted for T-cell counts and diversity one year post-transplant. Alpha-beta T cells present about two months after transplant were reported to originate from several hundred expanded graft clones. It was surviving recipient T cells and thymic progenitors that gave some patients high TCRbeta diversity at day 60.

The sequencing here drew on PBMCs, mostly from graft donor cells, taken 60 days after TCRalphabeta/CD19-depleted stem cell transplant. This chain links TRBV2 with TRBJ2-5; D may be TRBD2 (6 bases). The source of this sequence is a female patient aged 2 to 10 who had a stem cell transplant for Fanconi anemia, so the T cells may come from the graft donor. The DNA of the CDR3 is TGTGCCAGCAGTGATCTCATCGGGGGTAGGGAGACCCAGTACTTC. As protein: CASSDLIGGRETQYF.